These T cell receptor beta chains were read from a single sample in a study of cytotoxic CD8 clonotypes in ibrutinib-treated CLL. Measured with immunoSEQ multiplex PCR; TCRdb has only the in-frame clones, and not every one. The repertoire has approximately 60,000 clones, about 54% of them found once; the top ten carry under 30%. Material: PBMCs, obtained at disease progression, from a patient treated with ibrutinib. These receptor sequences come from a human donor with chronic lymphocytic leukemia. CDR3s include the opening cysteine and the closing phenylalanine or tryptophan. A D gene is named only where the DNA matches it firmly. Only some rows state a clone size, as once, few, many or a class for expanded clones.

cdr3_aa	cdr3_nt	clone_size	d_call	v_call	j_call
CASSLYLWRDNEQFF	TGTGCCAGCAGCTTGTATTTGTGGCGGGATAATGAGCAGTTCTTC	NA	NA	TRBV5-6	TRBJ2-1
CASRRTGRYEQYF	TGTGCCAGCAGGAGGACAGGGAGGTACGAGCAGTACTTC	many	TRBD1	TRBV27	TRBJ2-7
CASSLSLDSNYGYTF	NA	NA	NA	TRBV9	TRBJ1-2
CASSKYKREGRETQYF	TGTGCCAGCAGCAAATATAAGCGGGAGGGCCGAGAGACCCAGTACTTC	NA	NA	TRBV21-1	TRBJ2-5
CASSLRDGRSGANVLTF	TGTGCCAGCAGTCTCCGGGACGGACGCTCTGGGGCCAACGTCCTGACTTTC	few	NA	TRBV27	TRBJ2-6
CASSPTNYGYTF	TGTGCCAGCAGTCCAACTAACTATGGCTACACCTTC	many	NA	TRBV6-5	TRBJ1-2
CASRPGTAGNTIYF	TGTGCCAGCAGACCCGGGACAGCTGGAAACACCATATATTTT	NA	TRBD1	TRBV14	TRBJ1-3
CASSQDINQETQYF	TGCGCCAGCAGCCAAGATATCAACCAAGAGACCCAGTACTTC	NA	NA	TRBV4-1	TRBJ2-5
CASSSGTDTQYF	TGTGCCAGCAGTAGCGGCACAGATACGCAGTATTTT	NA	NA	TRBV28	TRBJ2-3
CAWSNSRLGIYSNQPQHF	TGTGCCTGGAGTAACAGCCGTTTAGGAATATATAGCAATCAGCCCCAGCATTTT	NA	NA	TRBV30	TRBJ1-5
CASSPRGMRGYTF	TGTGCCAGCAGCCCCCGGGGTATGAGGGGCTACACCTTC	few	NA	TRBV7-2	TRBJ1-2
CASGPGDGANVLTF	TGTGCTAGTGGTCCAGGGGATGGGGCCAACGTCCTGACTTTC	few	NA	TRBV12-5	TRBJ2-6
CARSLRSHLGATEAFF	TGTGCCAGAAGCCTAAGGTCCCACCTCGGGGCCACTGAAGCTTTCTTT	few	NA	TRBV5-3	TRBJ1-1
CASSRAHPRGTDTQYF	TGTGCCAGCAGCAGGGCCCACCCCCGGGGCACAGATACGCAGTATTTT	many	NA	TRBV11-2	TRBJ2-3
CASSFSGTSGGSYPNNEQFF	TGTGCCAGCAGTTTCTCCGGGACTAGCGGGGGGTCCTACCCCAACAATGAGCAGTTCTTC	NA	TRBD2	TRBV28	TRBJ2-1
CATSKPGRSEQYF	TGTGCCACCAGCAAGCCGGGGAGATCCGAGCAGTACTTC	NA	NA	TRBV15	TRBJ2-7
CASNYGPSNTEAFF	TGTGCCAGTAACTACGGGCCGTCGAACACTGAAGCTTTCTTT	NA	NA	TRBV28	TRBJ1-1
CASSSRGSATSTDTQYF	TGCGCCAGCAGCTCGAGGGGGAGCGCAACTAGCACAGATACGCAGTATTTT	NA	NA	TRBV5-1	TRBJ2-3
CASSPLSWETQYF	TGCGCCAGCAGCCCCCTTAGCTGGGAGACCCAGTACTTC	NA	NA	TRBV5-1	TRBJ2-5
CASSLSQGYYGYTF	TGTGCCAGCAGTTTATCACAGGGATACTATGGCTACACCTTC	few	NA	TRBV28	TRBJ1-2
CASSARQGANTEAFF	TGTGCCAGCAGCGCAAGACAGGGGGCGAACACTGAAGCTTTCTTT	NA	TRBD1	TRBV9	TRBJ1-1
CASSRTGKGNEQFF	TGTGCCAGCAGTCGGACAGGGAAAGGCAATGAGCAGTTCTTC	few	TRBD1	TRBV6-5	TRBJ2-1
CASSPGVASTDTQYF	TGTGCCAGCTCGCCGGGGGTAGCTAGCACAGATACGCAGTATTTT	NA	NA	TRBV18	TRBJ2-3
CASPGSPARDSGANVLTF	TGTGCCAGCCCCGGATCACCTGCCCGGGACTCTGGGGCCAACGTCCTGACTTTC	many	NA	TRBV19	TRBJ2-6
CASSIVGHGPGSYEQYF	TGTGCCAGTAGTATAGTGGGACACGGGCCGGGTAGCTACGAGCAGTACTTC	once	NA	TRBV19	TRBJ2-7
CASSENIDRQETQYF	TGCGCCAGCAGTGAGAATATCGACCGGCAAGAGACCCAGTACTTC	NA	NA	TRBV10-1	TRBJ2-5
CASRGDYGYTF	TGTGCCAGCAGGGGGGACTATGGCTACACCTTC	few	NA	TRBV27	TRBJ1-2
CASSLGRNYGYTF	TGTGCCAGCAGCTTAGGGCGGAACTATGGCTACACCTTC	few	NA	TRBV13	TRBJ1-2
CASSQGKGWEQYF	TGTGCCAGCAGCCAAGGAAAGGGATGGGAGCAGTACTTC	few	NA	TRBV16	TRBJ2-7
CASSNSLTNTGELFF	TGTGCCAGCAGCAACAGCCTTACCAACACCGGGGAGCTGTTTTTT	NA	NA	TRBV6-1	TRBJ2-2
CASSLGQINEQFF	TGTGCCAGCAGCTTAGGACAGATCAATGAGCAGTTCTTC	NA	NA	TRBV11-3	TRBJ2-1
CASSQEGSGTGLYSYNEQFF	TGTGCCAGCAGCCAAGAGGGCAGCGGGACAGGGCTTTATTCCTACAATGAGCAGTTCTTC	NA	TRBD1	TRBV4-2	TRBJ2-1
CASSRGANTDTQYF	TGCGCCAGCAGCCGGGGGGCAAACACAGATACGCAGTATTTT	NA	NA	TRBV5-1	TRBJ2-3
CASSLDLGRRARTEAFF	TGTGCCAGCAGCTTAGATCTGGGACGGCGGGCTCGAACTGAAGCTTTCTTT	few	NA	TRBV13	TRBJ1-1
CAWSGGLGNTIYF	TGTGCCTGGAGTGGGGGGCTAGGAAACACCATATATTTT	few	NA	TRBV30	TRBJ1-3
CAWSVRGLGTSGRQTQYF	TGTGCCTGGAGTGTCCGAGGGCTCGGGACTAGCGGTAGGCAGACCCAGTACTTC	NA	TRBD2	TRBV30	TRBJ2-5
CASSLGTSTDTQYF	TGTGCCAGCAGCTTAGGGACTAGCACAGATACGCAGTATTTT	NA	NA	TRBV11-1	TRBJ2-3
CASRLGLRQGPFLF	TGTGCCAGCAGACTAGGGCTGAGACAGGGCCCCTTCCTGTTC	NA	TRBD1	TRBV28	TRBJ2-7
CASSDRLTNEKLFF	TGTGCCAGCAGCGACAGGTTGACTAATGAAAAACTGTTTTTT	NA	NA	TRBV5-5	TRBJ1-4
CASSFAGSSYEQYF	TGTGCCAGCAGTTTTGCGGGGTCTTCCTACGAGCAGTACTTC	few	NA	TRBV28	TRBJ2-7
CASSYGTGDGGYTF	TGTGCCAGCAGCTACGGGACAGGGGACGGCGGCTACACCTTC	NA	TRBD1	TRBV7-9	TRBJ1-2
CASTSAGDYEQYF	TGTGCCAGCACCTCGGCGGGGGACTACGAGCAGTACTTC	NA	TRBD2	TRBV7-9	TRBJ2-7
CASSYSGLAGGKFTGELFF	TGTGCCAGCAGCTATTCTGGACTAGCGGGAGGGAAGTTTACCGGGGAGCTGTTTTTT	NA	TRBD2	TRBV27	TRBJ2-2
CAISERYEQYF	TGTGCCATCAGTGAGAGATACGAGCAGTACTTC	NA	NA	TRBV10-3	TRBJ2-7
CASSPSTWGPGRESTEAFF	TGTGCCAGCAGTCCTTCGACCTGGGGACCAGGGCGGGAGTCGACTGAAGCTTTCTTT	few	NA	TRBV28	TRBJ1-1
CATSRDRNNYGYTF	TGTGCCACCAGCAGAGACAGGAACAACTATGGCTACACCTTC	NA	NA	TRBV15	TRBJ1-2
CASSPGRYEQFF	TGTGCCAGCTCACCGGGCCGATATGAGCAGTTCTTC	few	NA	TRBV18	TRBJ2-1
CASSPLGVLTYEQYF	TGTGCCAGCAGTCCCTTGGGGGTCCTTACCTACGAGCAGTACTTC	NA	NA	TRBV27	TRBJ2-7
CASSLVRAEKQYF	TGTGCCAGCAGCTTAGTCAGGGCGGAAAAGCAGTACTTC	NA	NA	TRBV11-2	TRBJ2-7
CASSFSTGIGNQPQHF	TGTGCCAGCAGTTTCTCGACAGGGATAGGCAATCAGCCCCAGCATTTT	few	TRBD1	TRBV28	TRBJ1-5
CASSRDRARNEQFF	TGTGCCAGCAGTCGGGACAGGGCGAGGAATGAGCAGTTCTTC	many	TRBD1	TRBV6-5	TRBJ2-1
CASSPMPGQTNTGELFF	TGTGCCAGCAGTCCCATGCCGGGACAGACGAACACCGGGGAGCTGTTTTTT	NA	TRBD1	TRBV28	TRBJ2-2
CASSLQGRNQPQHF	TGTGCCAGCAGTCTCCAGGGTCGCAATCAGCCCCAGCATTTT	NA	NA	TRBV6-1	TRBJ1-5
CASSEKTSGMSHNEQFF	TGCGCCAGCAGTGAGAAGACTAGCGGGATGAGCCACAATGAGCAGTTCTTC	NA	TRBD2	TRBV10-1	TRBJ2-1
CASSLGRGSNQPQHF	TGTGCCAGCAGTTTAGGCCGAGGTAGCAATCAGCCCCAGCATTTT	NA	NA	TRBV27	TRBJ1-5